This TCR beta chain was sequenced in a study of T cell responses to AZD1222 COVID-19 vaccine. CDR3 size: 14 residues. Germline V lookup: CDR1 SGHTA, CDR2 FQGTGA. The V and J ends lost 1 base and 4 bases respectively, with 10 bases between them. The assay was immunoSEQ multiplex PCR, and TCRdb's table has in-frame clones only and misses some. The table lists about 140,000 clones, 80% to 95% of them singletons. This chain links TRBV7-3 with TRBJ1-2, with D possibly matching TRBD1 (5 bases). The TCR sequence derives from an adult in good health. The starting material was peripheral blood, obtained on day 0 of AZD1222 vaccination. The CDR3 region has the DNA TGTGCCAGCAGCTTAAACGCAGGGCCCTATGGCTACACCTTC. This sequence encodes CASSLNAGPYGYTF.